This T cell receptor (beta chain) was documented in a study of molecular identifiers for immune sequencing clone quantification (dated by TCRdb to about 2018). About the full investigation: For a replicate experiment, the RNA from either 20,000 or 100,000 naive CD8 T cells was divided into five aliquots, and four of those aliquots went on to sequencing. This methods study benchmarked molecular-identifier clustering-based TCR repertoire sequencing (MIDCIRS) and TCR RNA copy counting, using CD8 T cells to do so.

Receptors were amplified or captured by PCR. The sequencer was a NextSeq 500. Bulk TCR libraries were generated as previously described, with the TCR primers listed in Table S5 used. The Qiagen AllPrep DNA/RNA kit was used to purify total RNA. Reads from multiple sequencing runs of the same library were pooled before analysis. In the source study's methods: Reads were retained only if the reads had an exact TCR constant sequence, and the retained reads were trimmed to 150 nt and grouped according to their 12-nt molecular barcodes. Within each barcode group, reads were sub-clustered at a 15% Levenshtein threshold, and quality-weighted consensus sequences were built per RNA molecule. Non-functional sequences were discarded, and so were lower-count sequences lying one edit away from another sequence. On the basis of fitting two negative binomial distributions, barcode sub-clusters with fewer than 20% of the maximum read count were discarded. TCRdb's own reprocessing of the public reads used fastp at Q25 and MiXCR and kept productive beta chains. For every CDR3 protein sequence, its rows merge into one entry that carries the most common genes and DNA. The V and J calls reflect TCRdb's pipeline rather than the authors' work. The sample table shows about half a million distinct CDR3 sequences, and around 23% are seen once. Roughly 0.79% of the sample belongs to the ten largest clones.

Libraries of naive CD8 T cells were generated from about 21,000 to 970,000 sorted cells, with 10%, 30% or 50% of the purified RNA used. Naive CD8 T cells were FACS-sorted as CD8+CD4-CCR7+CD45RA+ on a BD FACSAria II into RLT Plus buffer. To test detection sensitivity, Jurkat RNA equal to ten TCR copies was added to samples of about 20,000-1,100,000 naive CD8 T cells. Enrichment of CD8 T cells was done with RosetteSep CD8+ T Cell Enrichment Cocktail plus Ficoll-Paque, and ACK red cell lysis came afterward. What the study reported, not specific to this receptor: In CMV-specific effector cells, over 98% of molecules were held by clones above 20 RNA copies, whereas under 1% of molecules were held by such clones in naive cells. Spiked-in Jurkat TCR RNA (around eleven copies' worth), which is not part of the donor repertoire, was contained in the naive libraries. A single cell's worth of spiked-in Jurkat TCR RNA was reported detectable even among under 1.1 million naive CD8 T cells. When barcode sub-clustering was not used, chimeric consensus sequences inflated TCR diversity, with chimeras reaching as high as 47%. Modeling estimated about three recovered TCR RNA copies per cell, compared with about 10 by digital PCR, which implies approximately 30% capture efficiency. Identical TCR molecules sharing a barcode could cause highly expanded clone sizes to be underestimated.

Relative to germline, V is 5 bases shorter and J is 5 bases shorter, with 15 bases between their ends. The CDR3 runs 14 residues from the cysteine to the phenylalanine. Only the CDR3 part of the read is kept: 42 bases, read in frame from the first base. The germline V gene (reference sequence) specifies SEHNR as CDR1 and FQNEAQ as CDR2. Remarks on this clonotype: The specificity of this receptor is unknown. Qualities for individual bases were not recorded, and no much larger clone is one base off.

The TCR comes from a human donor in good health. Some libraries in this study had Jurkat cell RNA spiked in. Here the chain combines TRBV7-9 and TRBJ1-1; TRBD1 might be the D gene, on 6 matching bases. Sequencing was done on a sample of naive CD8+ T cells from blood, with Jurkat cell RNA spiked in. Taken with the paper, the label for cell subset or site translates to: FACS-sorted CD8+CD4-CCR7+CD45RA+ naive T cells. This receptor carries the CDR3 CASSPLQGWTEAFF. The DNA sequence is as follows: TGTGCCAGCAGCCCTTTACAGGGTTGGACTGAAGCTTTCTTT.